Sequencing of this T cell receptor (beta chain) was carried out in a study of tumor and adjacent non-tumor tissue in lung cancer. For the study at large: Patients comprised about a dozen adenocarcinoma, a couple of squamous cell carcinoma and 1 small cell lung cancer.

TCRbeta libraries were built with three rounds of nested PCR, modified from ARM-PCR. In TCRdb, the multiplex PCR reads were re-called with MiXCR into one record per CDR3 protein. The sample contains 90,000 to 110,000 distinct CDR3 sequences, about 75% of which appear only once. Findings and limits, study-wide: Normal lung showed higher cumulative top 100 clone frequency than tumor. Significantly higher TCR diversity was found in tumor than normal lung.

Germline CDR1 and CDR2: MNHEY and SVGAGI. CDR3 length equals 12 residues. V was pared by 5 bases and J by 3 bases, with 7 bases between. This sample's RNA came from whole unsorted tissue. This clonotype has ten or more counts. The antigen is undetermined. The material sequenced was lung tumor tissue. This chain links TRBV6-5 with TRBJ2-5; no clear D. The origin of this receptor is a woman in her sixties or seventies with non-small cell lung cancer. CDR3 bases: TGTGCCAGCAGTGACGGAGAAGAGACCCAGTACTTC. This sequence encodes CASSDGEETQYF.